Below are 9 T cell receptor beta chains sequenced from a single sample in a study of T cell changes during pregnancy in multiple sclerosis. Only in-frame clones appear in the TCRdb table, and some are missing; sequencing was by immunoSEQ multiplex PCR. The profile shows fewer than 130,000 clones, roughly 92% of them singletons. The material was peripheral blood, obtained after pregnancy. The receptors derive from a female donor with multiple sclerosis, enrolled in a pregnancy study.

This clone showed up just a few times. The chain is built from TRBV4-2 and TRBJ2-1; D possibly corresponds to TRBD1 (5 bases). CDR3 length: 14 amino acids. V was clipped by 0 bases and J by 3 bases, with 6 bases between them. Germline V gene lookup returns CDR1 LGHNA and CDR2 YNFKEQ. This CDR3 reads CASSQEDNYNEQFF. CDR3 bases: TGTGCCAGCAGCCAAGAGGACAACTACAATGAGCAGTTCTTC.

The chain is built from TRBV27 and TRBJ2-3, with 9 bases fitting TRBD2. The V gene's germline CDR1 is MNHEY and CDR2 SMNVEV (reference sequence). This CDR3 spans 16 amino acids. J gave up 0 bases and V 4 bases, and 5 bases lay outside the gene matches. The CDR3 coding sequence is TGTGCCAGCAGTTACGATCTAGCGGGAAGCACAGATACGCAGTATTTT. Encoded protein: CASSYDLAGSTDTQYF.

This clone was seen just once. The chain uses TRBV27 and TRBJ2-5, with 11 nucleotides matching TRBD2. This CDR3 is built from 18 residues. CDR1 is MNHEY and CDR2 is SMNVEV in the germline V gene (reference sequence). The V and J ends lost 2 bases and 0 bases, in that order; junction bases with no gene match: 8. CDR3 nucleotides: TGTGCCAGCAGTTTACATGGAATTAGCGGGGGGGACCAAGAGACCCAGTACTTC. Its protein is CASSLHGISGGDQETQYF.

This clone has a single count. J is TRBJ2-7 and V is TRBV5-4; 7 bases fit TRBD1. V dropped 4 bases and J dropped 1; count of bases not matched to a gene: 8. Germline CDR1 reads SGHNT; CDR2 reads YYREEE (reference sequence). This CDR3 spans 15 amino acids. The DNA for the CDR3 is TGTGCCAGCAGCCCAAGGTCACAGGGGTCCTACGAGCAGTACTTC. Its translation is CASSPRSQGSYEQYF.

This clone was found once. J is TRBJ2-5 and V is TRBV6-6; D uncertain. Per the germline V gene, CDR1 is MNHNY and CDR2 is SVGAGI (reference sequence). The CDR3 totals 11 residues. V dropped 0 bases and J dropped 11 bases, with 7 bases sitting between them. The CDR3 coding sequence is TGTGCCAGCAGTTACTCGAGAGGACAGTACTTC. It encodes CASSYSRGQYF.

The rearrangement links TRBV12-5 to TRBJ2-1; 8 nucleotides match TRBD2. The CDR3 spans 21 residues. Germline trimming cut 4 bases from V and 6 bases from J; bases unmatched to any gene: 26. Germline lookup yields CDR1 LGHNT and CDR2 FRNRAP. CDR3 loop: CASGSQGSAGGPVLLVNEQFF. CDR3 DNA sequence: TGTGCTAGTGGTTCCCAGGGTTCGGCGGGGGGACCTGTTCTTTTGGTCAATGAGCAGTTCTTC.

The chain joins TRBV19 to TRBJ2-7, with 7 bases aligning to TRBD2. The V segment lost 9 bases and the J segment 1 base; nucleotides outside the gene matches: 6. CDR3 length: 13 amino acids. CDR1 is LNHDA and CDR2 is SQIVND in the germline V gene (reference sequence). The CDR3 region is CASQAGPSYEQYF. CDR3 coding DNA: TGTGCCAGCCAAGCGGGGCCGTCCTACGAGCAGTACTTC. The whole variable domain, filled in from reference TRBV19 and TRBJ2-7, reads DGGITQSPKYLFRKEGQNVTLSCEQNLNHDAMYWYRQDPGQGLRLIYYSQIVNDFQKGDIAEGYSVSREKKESFPLTVTSAQKNPTAFYLCASQAGPSYEQYFGPGTRLTVT.

The V gene is TRBV12-1, the J gene TRBJ1-6. TRBV12-1 is designated a pseudogene. The CDR3 has 16 residues. CDR3 in DNA: TGTGCCAGCAACTTCCCTCGGGGGTTTAAGGTTTCACCCCTCCACTTT. Its protein is CASNFPRGFKVSPLHF.

V gene TRBV5-1 combines with J gene TRBJ1-6; D not resolved. The CDR3 extends over 11 amino acids. Trimming took 8 bases from V and 11 from J, leaving 11 bases between them. Germline CDR1 is SGHRS and CDR2 is YFSETQ. The CDR3 spells CARPSRTPLHF. CDR3 DNA: TGCGCCAGGCCCTCGCGGACACCCCTCCACTTT.